One sample yielded the 32 T cell receptor beta chains listed below, sequenced in a study of T cells in tuberculosis. Measured with immunoSEQ multiplex PCR; TCRdb has only the in-frame clones, and not every one. Counted here are some 34,000 clones, 85% to 95% occurring once; the ten biggest clones make up about 7.8%. Sequenced sample: PBMCs. The receptors come from a donor between 10 and 35 years old with latent tuberculosis or without tuberculosis infection. Some clones in this sample may be carry-over from other donors' samples.

This rearrangement joins TRBV19 to TRBJ2-1; 12 positions match TRBD2. The CDR3 loop spans 19 amino acids. CDR1 is LNHDA, CDR2 SQIVND, per germline (reference sequence). V shed 3 bases and J 6 bases; nucleotides not matched to a gene: 15. The DNA of the CDR3 is TGTGCCAGTAGTATCCTAACTAGCGGGAGGTCTCGTGTCGGCAATGAGCAGTTCTTC. This sequence encodes CASSILTSGRSRVGNEQFF.

The V call is TRBV10-1, the J call TRBJ1-5; D is unclear. CDR1 and CDR2 (germline): WNHNN, SYGVQD (reference sequence). The V gene lost 2 bases and the J gene lost 3 bases, with 5 bases spanning the gap. CDR3 length equals 13 residues. The CDR3: CASSEQLNQPQHF. CDR3 bases: TGCGCCAGCAGTGAGCAACTCAATCAGCCCCAGCATTTT.

This chain uses TRBV13 with TRBJ2-7; TRBD2 aligns across 9 bases. The CDR3 consists of 16 residues. J lost 3 bases, V lost 0 bases, and 6 bases had no gene match. Germline V CDR1 and CDR2: PRHDT, FYEKMQ (reference sequence). The CDR3 nucleotides are TGTGCCAGCAGCTTAGGCCAGCGGGAGGCCCACTACGAGCAGTACTTC. This codes for CASSLGQREAHYEQYF. The full variable domain, rest sourced from reference TRBV13 and TRBJ2-7, is AAGVIQSPRHLIKEKRETATLKCYPIPRHDTVYWYQQGPGQDPQFLISFYEKMQSDKGSIPDRFSAQQFSDYHSELNMSSLELGDSALYFCASSLGQREAHYEQYFGPGTRLTVT.

The CDR3 protein is CASGYSTGELFF. CDR3 bases: TGTGCTAGTGGTTATAGCACCGGGGAGCTGTTTTTT. The chain uses TRBV12-5 and TRBJ2-2, with unresolved D. Germline lookup yields CDR1 LGHNT and CDR2 FRNRAP. V gave up 4 bases and J gave up 4 bases, with 4 bases separating them. The length of the CDR3 is 12 residues.

This sequence joins TRBV18 and TRBJ2-6, with D tentatively TRBD1 (6 bases). Deletions cut 3 bases from V and 0 bases from J, with 15 bases between. The germline CDR1 and CDR2 sequences are KGHSH and LQKENI. This CDR3 spans 18 amino acids. CDR3 protein: CASSPLAGVTSGANVLTF. Here the CDR3 DNA reads TGTGCCAGCTCACCCCTGGCAGGGGTCACCTCTGGGGCCAACGTCCTGACTTTC.

The rearrangement uses TRBV5-1 and TRBJ1-1; TRBD1 matches 10 bases. This CDR3 region has 15 residues. The ends lost 4 bases at V and 8 bases at J; junction bases unmatched: 11. Germline V gene lookup returns CDR1 SGHRS and CDR2 YFSETQ. This CDR3 reads CASSGMTGGETEAFF. CDR3 in DNA: TGCGCCAGCAGCGGAATGACAGGGGGCGAGACAGAAGCTTTCTTT.

About this clone: The junction departs from germline at one end; a sequencing error may be responsible. The chain links TRBV6-6 to TRBJ1-3; 8 nucleotides agree with TRBD1. The germline V gene has CDR1 MNHNY and CDR2 SVGAGI (reference sequence). The CDR3 extends over 11 amino acids. CDR3 protein: CASRETGGLHF. In nucleotides, the CDR3 is TGTGCCAGCAGGGAAACAGGGGGGCTACATTTT.

This sequence joins TRBV9 and TRBJ2-7; TRBD2 agrees at 9 bases. The CDR3 runs to 17 residues. V dropped 1 base and J dropped 2; count of bases not matched to a gene: 10. CDR1 and CDR2 (germline): SGDLS, YYNGEE. CDR3 protein: CASSVSAGGPGPYEQYF. Here the CDR3 DNA reads TGTGCCAGCAGCGTATCGGCGGGAGGGCCTGGACCCTACGAGCAGTACTTC.

The genes are TRBV5-5 and TRBJ2-7, with 9 bases that match TRBD1. The CDR3 spans 16 residues. V dropped 3 bases and J dropped 0; count of bases not matched to a gene: 7. Germline loops: CDR1 SGHKS, CDR2 YYEKEE (reference sequence). CDR3 nucleotide sequence: TGTGCCAGCAGCTATCCGACAGGGGGTAGCTCCTACGAGCAGTACTTC. Protein: CASSYPTGGSSYEQYF.

This clone was counted once. This chain connects TRBV30 to TRBJ1-1; 8 nucleotides agree with TRBD1. Germline V lookup: CDR1 GTSNPN, CDR2 SVGIG (reference sequence). Trimming took 3 bases from V and 1 from J; bases not matched to a gene: 4. This CDR3 is built from 14 residues. The CDR3, as DNA: TGTGCCTGGAGGGCTACAGGGGGGAACACTGAAGCTTTCTTT. Translating gives CAWRATGGNTEAFF.

The genes are TRBV18 and TRBJ1-1; 8 positions agree with TRBD1. The V gene end was trimmed by 2 bases and the J gene end by 0 bases; junction bases not matched to a gene: 5. CDR3 length: 16 residues. CDR1 and CDR2 (germline): KGHSH, LQKENI. In nucleotides, the CDR3 is TGTGCCAGCTCACCATCCCAGGGGGCAGTGAACACTGAAGCTTTCTTT. This gives the protein CASSPSQGAVNTEAFF.

The chain carries TRBV11-2 and TRBJ2-7; 11 bases agree with TRBD2. This CDR3 spans 16 amino acids. CDR1 is SGHAT, CDR2 FQNNGV, per germline. The V and J ends lost 4 bases and 0 bases, in that order; junction bases with no gene match: 5. CDR3: CASSWGTSGGSYEQYF. The CDR3 DNA sequence: TGTGCCAGCAGCTGGGGAACTAGCGGGGGCTCCTACGAGCAGTACTTC.

The rearrangement links TRBV4-1 to TRBJ2-7, with D maybe TRBD1 (6 bases). V lost 4 bases and J 2 bases, leaving 12 bases between the germline ends. Per germline, CDR1 MGHRA and CDR2 YSYEKL. The CDR3 loop spans 14 amino acids. The CDR3 region has the DNA TGCGCCAGCAGCCCTATACAGGGAGCCTACGAGCAGTACTTC. Protein sequence: CASSPIQGAYEQYF.

The gene calls are TRBV21-1 and TRBJ2-7; whether TRBD1, the table's D call, matches the DNA was not checked. TRBV21-1 is designated a pseudogene. The CDR3 has 13 amino acids. Here the CDR3 DNA reads TGTGCCAGCATCTGTACAGCCACCTACGAGCAGTACTTC. It translates to CASICTATYEQYF.

V gene TRBV4-1 combines with J gene TRBJ2-1; 7 bases line up with TRBD2. The germline V gene encodes CDR1 MGHRA and CDR2 YSYEKL. The CDR3 spans 16 residues. V was clipped by 0 bases and J by 7 bases; unmatched bases: 9. CDR3 region: CASSQDILDGRNEQFF. As DNA, the CDR3 is TGCGCCAGCAGCCAAGATATACTGGACGGGAGGAATGAGCAGTTCTTC.

The rearrangement joins TRBV2 to TRBJ1-2; D is unresolved. CDR1 is SNHLY, CDR2 FYNNEI, per germline. V was shortened by 1 base and J by 0 bases, with 18 bases between the two germline ends. This CDR3 has 18 residues. CDR3 in DNA: TGTGCCAGCAGTGAAGTGGTCGGCGGGCTAGCGACTAACTATGGCTACACCTTC. Translation: CASSEVVGGLATNYGYTF.

The rearrangement links TRBV7-9 to TRBJ2-3, with a weak D call TRBD1 (5 bases). The V gene's germline CDR1 is SEHNR and CDR2 FQNEAQ (reference sequence). V lost 9 bases and J lost 3, with 13 bases in between. The CDR3 runs 13 residues. The CDR3 sequence: CASRQGSTDTQYF. The CDR3 nucleotides read TGTGCCAGTCGTCAGGGTTCAACAGATACGCAGTATTTT. Combining the CDR3 with reference TRBV7-9 and TRBJ2-3 gives the whole variable domain DTGVSQNPRHKITKRGQNVTFRCDPISEHNRLYWYRQTLGQGPEFLTYFQNEAQLEKSRLLSDRFSAERPKGSFSTLEIQRTEQGDSAMYLCASRQGSTDTQYFGPGTRLTVL.

The gene calls are TRBV30 and TRBJ2-2; 7 bases align to TRBD1. The germline V gene has CDR1 GTSNPN and CDR2 SVGIG (reference sequence). The CDR3 contains 17 residues. V lost 4 bases to trimming and J lost 1 base; unmatched junction nucleotides: 12. The CDR3 DNA follows: TGTGCCTGGAAAACCAACAGGGGAACTAGGAACACCGGGGAGCTGTTTTTT. This encodes CAWKTNRGTRNTGELFF.

V usage is TRBV7-8 and J usage is TRBJ2-1; 7 nucleotides align to TRBD2. The ends lost 6 bases at V and 5 bases at J; junction bases unmatched: 10. Germline V CDR1 and CDR2: SGHVS, FQNEAQ. This CDR3 comprises 15 residues. The chain's CDR3 is CASSLLAVLNNEQFF. CDR3 nucleotide sequence: TGTGCCAGCAGTCTTCTAGCGGTTCTTAACAATGAGCAGTTCTTC. The variable domain in full, completed from reference TRBV7-8 and TRBJ2-1, reads GAGVSQSPRYKVAKRGQDVALRCDPISGHVSLFWYQQALGQGPEFLTYFQNEAQLDKSGLPSDRFFAERPEGSVSTLKIQRTQQEDSAVYLCASSLLAVLNNEQFFGPGTRLTVL.

The chain uses TRBV27 and TRBJ2-5; 13 bases map to TRBD2. The V gene end was trimmed by 5 bases and the J gene end by 3 bases; junction bases not matched to a gene: 3. The CDR3 runs to 15 residues. The germline CDR1 and CDR2 sequences are MNHEY and SMNVEV (reference sequence). The CDR3 DNA follows: TGTGCCAGCAGTCCGGGACTAGCGGGGAAAGAGACCCAGTACTTC. This sequence encodes CASSPGLAGKETQYF.

The chain combines TRBV2 with TRBJ2-5; weak D call: TRBD1 (6 bases). Trimming removed 4 bases at V and 4 bases at J, with 16 bases between. Looked up from germline, CDR1 is SNHLY and CDR2 is FYNNEI. The CDR3 runs 15 residues. The CDR3 DNA sequence: TGTGCCAGCAGTGTGGCAGGGGTGGGGCTAGAGACCCAGTACTTC. Translating gives CASSVAGVGLETQYF. The entire variable domain, with the rest obtained from reference TRBV2 and TRBJ2-5, is as follows: EPEVTQTPSHQVTQMGQEVILRCVPISNHLYFYWYRQILGQKVEFLVSFYNNEISEKSEIFDDQFSVERPDGSNFTLKIRSTKLEDSAMYFCASSVAGVGLETQYFGPGTRLLVL.

Only one count was recorded for this clone. The chain links TRBV28 to TRBJ1-4, with D perhaps TRBD1 (6 bases). CDR3 length: 16 amino acids. V lost 5 bases, J lost 4 bases, and 17 bases lay in between. CDR1 is MDHEN, CDR2 SYDVKM, per germline. The CDR3 here is CASSPGGARHNEKLFF. For the CDR3, the DNA is TGTGCCAGCAGTCCCGGGGGGGCCAGACATAATGAAAAACTGTTTTTT.

The chain links TRBV25-1 to TRBJ2-5, with 9 bases matching TRBD2. The CDR3 extends over 17 amino acids. CDR1 MGHDK and CDR2 SYGVNS come from the germline V gene. Trimming at V came to 6 bases and at J to 7 bases, leaving 18 bases not matched to a gene. In nucleotides, the CDR3 is TGTGCCAGCAGAGGGTGGAGGGCGGGGGGGCCCGGGGGGACCCAGTACTTC. Its protein is CASRGWRAGGPGGTQYF.

The chain combines TRBV2 with TRBJ1-1, with a tentative D call TRBD1 (6 bases). The CDR3 has 14 residues. Germline lookup yields CDR1 SNHLY and CDR2 FYNNEI. The V end was cut by 9 bases, the J end by 0 bases, with 14 bases between. CDR3 protein: CASNYQGMNTEAFF. Written as DNA, the CDR3 is TGTGCCAGTAACTACCAGGGGATGAACACTGAAGCTTTCTTT.

The V call is TRBV11-2, the J call TRBJ2-1, with 13 bases aligning to TRBD2. This CDR3 comprises 14 residues. Per the germline V gene, CDR1 is SGHAT and CDR2 is FQNNGV. The V segment lost 6 bases and the J segment 8 bases; nucleotides outside the gene matches: 4. This CDR3 is CASRGLAGRYEQFF. CDR3 bases: TGTGCCAGCAGGGGACTAGCGGGAAGGTATGAGCAGTTCTTC. Variable domain in full (rest from reference TRBV11-2 and TRBJ2-1): EAGVAQSPRYKIIEKRQSVAFWCNPISGHATLYWYQQILGQGPKLLIQFQNNGVVDDSQLPKDRFSAERLKGVDSTLKIQPAKLEDSAVYLCASRGLAGRYEQFFGPGTRLTVL.

The chain links TRBV13 to TRBJ1-2, with 8 bases lining up with TRBD1. With V trimmed by 4 bases and J by 4 bases, 2 bases remained unmatched. The CDR3 loop spans 13 amino acids. Germline V gene data show CDR1 as PRHDT and CDR2 as FYEKMQ (reference sequence). The CDR3 loop is CASSSTGGYGYTF. CDR3 DNA: TGTGCCAGCAGCTCAACAGGGGGCTATGGCTACACCTTC.

The sample holds one count of this clone. This chain joins TRBV5-1 and TRBJ2-3; TRBD2 agrees at 11 bases. The ends lost 2 bases at V and 1 base at J; junction bases unmatched: 6. Germline loops: CDR1 SGHRS, CDR2 YFSETQ. This CDR3 has 17 residues. The CDR3 bases are TGCGCCAGCAGCTTTGAACTAGCGGGAGTGGGCACAGATACGCAGTATTTT. Amino acids: CASSFELAGVGTDTQYF.

The V and J genes are TRBV5-1 and TRBJ1-1; D is perhaps TRBD1 (5 bases). CDR1 and CDR2 (germline): SGHRS, YFSETQ. There are 14 residues in the CDR3. The germline V and J ends were trimmed by 3 bases and 1 base, with 10 bases remaining between them. CDR3 bases: TGCGCCAGCAGCTCGACAGTTAAGAACACTGAAGCTTTCTTT. It is translated as CASSSTVKNTEAFF.

V usage is TRBV28 and J usage is TRBJ2-3, with D tentatively TRBD2 (6 bases). V lost 4 bases to trimming and J lost 2 bases, with 19 bases between them. Germline V gene sequence: CDR1 MDHEN, CDR2 SYDVKM. There are 17 residues in the CDR3. In nucleotides, the CDR3 is TGTGCCAGCAGTTCGAGGAGTAGCGCGGGACTCACAGATACGCAGTATTTT. Protein sequence: CASSSRSSAGLTDTQYF.

V usage is TRBV13 and J usage is TRBJ1-1; perhaps TRBD1 as D (5 bases). The CDR3 totals 15 residues. The germline CDR1 and CDR2 sequences are PRHDT and FYEKMQ (reference sequence). V was cut by 4 bases and J by 5 bases, with 17 bases left in between. This CDR3 is CASSSDAGEGTEAFF. The DNA for the CDR3 is TGTGCCAGCAGCTCGGACGCCGGGGAGGGGACTGAAGCTTTCTTT.

The gene calls are TRBV27 and TRBJ1-1; 8 bases agree with TRBD1. V gave up 9 bases and J gave up 2 bases; unmatched junction bases: 2. There are 12 residues in the CDR3. Per germline, CDR1 MNHEY and CDR2 SMNVEV (reference sequence). CDR3 bases: TGTGCCAGTGGACAGGGCAACACTGAAGCTTTCTTT. This sequence encodes CASGQGNTEAFF.

The V call is TRBV5-1, the J call TRBJ2-3, with TRBD2 matching 11 bases. There are 17 residues in the CDR3. Germline trimming cut 0 bases from V and 4 bases from J; bases unmatched to any gene: 7. Germline V lookup: CDR1 SGHRS, CDR2 YFSETQ. CDR3 sequence: CASSLEGLAGGSDTQYF. CDR3 nucleotides: TGCGCCAGCAGCTTGGAGGGGCTAGCGGGGGGATCAGATACGCAGTATTTT.